The TCR beta chain under discussion was sequenced for a study of blood T cell repertoires in COVID-19. CDR3 length: 16 residues. The V end was cut by 2 bases, the J end by 0 bases, with 14 bases between. CDR1 is PRHDT, CDR2 FYEKMQ, per germline (reference sequence). Profiling relied on immunoSEQ multiplex PCR, and the TCRdb table lists in-frame clones only, not all of them. Altogether nearly 350,000 clones are present, 87% being singletons, with the ten largest covering roughly 0.94%. The receptor comes from a woman in her 30s who had recovered from COVID-19. The specimen was PBMCs or T cells enriched from blood (not recorded which). The chain has TRBV13 and TRBJ2-7; a possible D gene is TRBD1 (6 bases). CDR3 amino acids: CASSLKGESRSYEQYF. CDR3 nucleotides: TGTGCCAGCAGCTTAAAGGGGGAAAGCCGCTCCTACGAGCAGTACTTC.